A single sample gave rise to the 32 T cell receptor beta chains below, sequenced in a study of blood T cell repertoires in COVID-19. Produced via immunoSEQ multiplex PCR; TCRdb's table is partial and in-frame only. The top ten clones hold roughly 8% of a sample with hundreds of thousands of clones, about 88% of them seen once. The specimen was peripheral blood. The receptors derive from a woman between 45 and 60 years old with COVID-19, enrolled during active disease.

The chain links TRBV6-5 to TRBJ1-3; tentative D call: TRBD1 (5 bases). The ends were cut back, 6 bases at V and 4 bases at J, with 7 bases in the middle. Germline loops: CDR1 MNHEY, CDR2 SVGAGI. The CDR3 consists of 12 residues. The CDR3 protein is CASRDTGNTIYF. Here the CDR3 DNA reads TGTGCCAGCAGGGACACAGGAAACACCATATATTTT.

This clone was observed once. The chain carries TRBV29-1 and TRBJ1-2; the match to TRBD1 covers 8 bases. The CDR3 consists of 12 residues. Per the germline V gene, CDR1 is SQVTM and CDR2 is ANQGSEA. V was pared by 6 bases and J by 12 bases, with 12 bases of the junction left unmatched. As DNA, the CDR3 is TGCAGCGTCATAACAGGGGGTCAGGTAAACACCTTC. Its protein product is CSVITGGQVNTF.

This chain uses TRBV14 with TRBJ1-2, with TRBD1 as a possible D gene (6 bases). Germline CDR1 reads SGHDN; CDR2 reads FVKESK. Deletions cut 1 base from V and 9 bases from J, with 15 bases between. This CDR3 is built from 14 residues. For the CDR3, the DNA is TGTGCCAGCAGCCAAGCCTTTTCGACAGGAAGCTACACCTTC. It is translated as CASSQAFSTGSYTF.

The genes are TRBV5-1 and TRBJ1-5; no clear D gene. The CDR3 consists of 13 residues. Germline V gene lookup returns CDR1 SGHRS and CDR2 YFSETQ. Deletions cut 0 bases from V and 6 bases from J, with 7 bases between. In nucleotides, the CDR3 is TGCGCCAGCAGCTTGGACCCCGGTCAGCCCCAGCATTTT. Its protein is CASSLDPGQPQHF.

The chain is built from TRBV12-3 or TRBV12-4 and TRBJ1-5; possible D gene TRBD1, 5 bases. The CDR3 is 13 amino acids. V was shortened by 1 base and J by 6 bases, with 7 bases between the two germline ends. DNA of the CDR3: TGTGCCAGCAGTTTAGAGGGGTCTCAGCCCCAGCATTTT. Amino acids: CASSLEGSQPQHF.

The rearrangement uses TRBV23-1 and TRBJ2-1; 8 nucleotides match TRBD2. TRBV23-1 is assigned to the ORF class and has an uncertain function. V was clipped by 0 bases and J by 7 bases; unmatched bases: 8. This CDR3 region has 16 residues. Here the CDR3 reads CASSQSLLAESNEQFF. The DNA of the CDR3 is TGCGCCAGCAGTCAATCCCTACTAGCGGAGAGTAATGAGCAGTTCTTC.

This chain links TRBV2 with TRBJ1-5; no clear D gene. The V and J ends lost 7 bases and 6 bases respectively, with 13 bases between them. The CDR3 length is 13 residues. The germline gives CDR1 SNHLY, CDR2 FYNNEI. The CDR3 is CASTREEVQPQHF. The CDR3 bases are TGTGCCAGCACGCGCGAGGAGGTTCAGCCCCAGCATTTT. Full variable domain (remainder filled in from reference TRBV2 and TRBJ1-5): EPEVTQTPSHQVTQMGQEVILRCVPISNHLYFYWYRQILGQKVEFLVSFYNNEISEKSEIFDDQFSVERPDGSNFTLKIRSTKLEDSAMYFCASTREEVQPQHFGDGTRLSIL.

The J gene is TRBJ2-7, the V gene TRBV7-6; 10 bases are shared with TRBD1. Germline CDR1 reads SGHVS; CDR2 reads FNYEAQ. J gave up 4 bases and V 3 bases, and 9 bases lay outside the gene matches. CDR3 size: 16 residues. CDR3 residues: CASSLTGGLASYEQYF. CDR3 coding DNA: TGTGCCAGCAGCTTGACAGGGGGCCTAGCCTCTTACGAGCAGTACTTC. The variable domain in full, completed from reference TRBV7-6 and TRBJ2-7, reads GAGVSQSPRYKVTKRGQDVALRCDPISGHVSLYWYRQALGQGPEFLTYFNYEAQQDKSGLPNDRFSAERPEGSISTLTIQRTEQRDSAMYRCASSLTGGLASYEQYFGPGTRLTVT.

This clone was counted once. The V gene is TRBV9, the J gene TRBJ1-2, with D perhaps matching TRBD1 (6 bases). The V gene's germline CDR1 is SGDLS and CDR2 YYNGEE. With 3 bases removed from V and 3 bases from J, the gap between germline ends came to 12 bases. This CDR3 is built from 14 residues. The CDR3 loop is CASSGRGGHYGYTF. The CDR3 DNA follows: TGTGCCAGCAGCGGCAGGGGCGGGCACTATGGCTACACCTTC. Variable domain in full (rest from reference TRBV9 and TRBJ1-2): DSGVTQTPKHLITATGQRVTLRCSPRSGDLSVYWYQQSLDQGLQFLIQYYNGEERAKGNILERFSAQQFPDLHSELNLSSLELGDSALYFCASSGRGGHYGYTFGSGTRLTVV.

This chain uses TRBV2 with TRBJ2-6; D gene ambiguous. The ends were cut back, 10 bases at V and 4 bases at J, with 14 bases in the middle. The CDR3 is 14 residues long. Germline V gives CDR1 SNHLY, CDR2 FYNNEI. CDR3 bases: TGTGCCATGGTCAGGTTTTCCGGGGCCAACGTCCTGACTTTC. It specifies CAMVRFSGANVLTF.

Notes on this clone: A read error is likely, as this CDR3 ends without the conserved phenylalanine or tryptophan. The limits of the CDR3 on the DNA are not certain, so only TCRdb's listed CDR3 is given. The CDR3 region is CASSGLAGSLV. The rearrangement links TRBV2 to TRBJ1-3. The length of the CDR3 is 11 amino acids, counting both ends. Germline assignment: CDR1 SNHLY and CDR2 FYNNEI.

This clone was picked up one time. The CDR3 DNA follows: TGTGCCAGCAGCTTACCCCGGGGAGGCACAGATACGCAGTATTTT. Amino acid sequence: CASSLPRGGTDTQYF. The rearrangement links TRBV7-2 to TRBJ2-3; a possible D gene is TRBD2 (5 bases). The CDR3 is 15 residues long. The germline V and J ends were trimmed by 2 bases and 1 base, with 10 bases remaining between them. Germline CDR1 is SGHTA and CDR2 is FQGNSA.

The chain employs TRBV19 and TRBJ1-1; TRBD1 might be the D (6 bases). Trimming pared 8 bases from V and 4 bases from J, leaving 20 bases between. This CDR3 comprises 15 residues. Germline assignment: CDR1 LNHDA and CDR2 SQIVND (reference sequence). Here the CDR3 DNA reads TGTGCCAGTTCCGGCAGGGGAGAATATGGCACTGAAGCTTTCTTT. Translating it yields CASSGRGEYGTEAFF.

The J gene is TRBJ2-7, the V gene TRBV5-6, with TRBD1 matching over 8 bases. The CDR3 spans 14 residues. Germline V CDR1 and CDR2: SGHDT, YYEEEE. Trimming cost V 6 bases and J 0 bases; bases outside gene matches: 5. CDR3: CASNRDRSSYEQYF. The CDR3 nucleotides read TGTGCCAGCAACCGGGACAGGTCCTCCTACGAGCAGTACTTC.

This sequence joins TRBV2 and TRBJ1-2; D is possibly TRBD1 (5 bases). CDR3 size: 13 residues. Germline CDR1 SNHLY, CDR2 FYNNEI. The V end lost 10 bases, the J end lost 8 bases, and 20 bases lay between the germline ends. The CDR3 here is CATTQVARWGYTF. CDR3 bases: TGTGCCACCACACAGGTGGCGCGGTGGGGCTACACCTTC.

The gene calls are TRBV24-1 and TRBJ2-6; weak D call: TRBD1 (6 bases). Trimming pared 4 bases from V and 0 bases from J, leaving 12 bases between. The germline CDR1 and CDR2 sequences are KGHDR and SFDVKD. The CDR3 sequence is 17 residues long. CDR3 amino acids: CATSDPTGPSGANVLTF. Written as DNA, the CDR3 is TGTGCCACCAGTGACCCGACAGGCCCCTCTGGGGCCAACGTCCTGACTTTC.

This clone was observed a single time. CDR3 protein: CASSPTGGAQEVEQFF. In nucleotides, the CDR3 is TGTGCCAGCAGCCCAACTGGGGGGGCGCAGGAGGTTGAGCAGTTCTTC. The chain links TRBV7-9 to TRBJ2-1, with D tentatively TRBD2 (7 bases). Germline-derived CDR1 and CDR2 are SEHNR and FQNEAQ (reference sequence). V dropped 5 bases and J dropped 9 bases, with 23 bases sitting between them. The CDR3 contains 16 residues. The whole variable domain, filled in from reference TRBV7-9 and TRBJ2-1, reads DTGVSQNPRHKITKRGQNVTFRCDPISEHNRLYWYRQTLGQGPEFLTYFQNEAQLEKSRLLSDRFSAERPKGSFSTLEIQRTEQGDSAMYLCASSPTGGAQEVEQFFGPGTRLTVL.

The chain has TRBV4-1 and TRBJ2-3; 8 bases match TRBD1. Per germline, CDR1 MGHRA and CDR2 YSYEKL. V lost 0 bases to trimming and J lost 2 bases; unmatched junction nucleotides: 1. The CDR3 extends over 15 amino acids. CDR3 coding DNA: TGCGCCAGCAGCCAAGAGGACAGGGACACAGATACGCAGTATTTT. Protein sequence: CASSQEDRDTDTQYF.

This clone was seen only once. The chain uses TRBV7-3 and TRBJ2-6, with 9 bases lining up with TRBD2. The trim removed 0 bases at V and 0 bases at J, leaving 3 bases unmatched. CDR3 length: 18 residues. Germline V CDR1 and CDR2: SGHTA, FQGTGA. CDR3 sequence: CASSLTRGLASGANVLTF. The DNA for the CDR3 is TGTGCCAGCAGCTTAACCCGGGGACTAGCCTCTGGGGCCAACGTCCTGACTTTC.

The DNA for the CDR3 is TGTGCCAGCTCACCGAGTCTGGGCGGGGGGGCCCCAGATACGCAGTATTTT. Protein sequence: CASSPSLGGGAPDTQYF. This rearrangement joins TRBV18 to TRBJ2-3; 9 bases match TRBD2. The germline CDR1 and CDR2 sequences are KGHSH and LQKENI. V shed 3 bases, J shed 4 bases, and the junction held 11 bases outside the gene matches. The CDR3 runs 17 residues.

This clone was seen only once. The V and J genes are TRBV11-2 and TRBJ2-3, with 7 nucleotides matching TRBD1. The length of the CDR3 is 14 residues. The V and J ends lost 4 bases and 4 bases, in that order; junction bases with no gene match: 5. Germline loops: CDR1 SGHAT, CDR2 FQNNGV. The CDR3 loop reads CASSSNRGADTQYF. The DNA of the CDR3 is TGTGCCAGCAGCTCAAACAGGGGAGCAGATACGCAGTATTTT.

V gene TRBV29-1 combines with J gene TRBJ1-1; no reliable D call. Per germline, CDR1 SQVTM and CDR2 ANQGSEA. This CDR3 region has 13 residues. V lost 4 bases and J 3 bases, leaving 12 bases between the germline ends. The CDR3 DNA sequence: TGCAGCGTTGGAGAACAGATGTACACTGAAGCTTTCTTT. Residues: CSVGEQMYTEAFF.

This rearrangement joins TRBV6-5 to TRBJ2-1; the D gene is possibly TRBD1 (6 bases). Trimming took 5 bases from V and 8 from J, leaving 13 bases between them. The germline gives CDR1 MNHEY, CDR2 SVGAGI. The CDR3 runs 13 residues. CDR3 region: CASSQGPWDEQFF. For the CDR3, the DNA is TGTGCCAGCAGTCAGGGGCCGTGGGATGAGCAGTTCTTC.

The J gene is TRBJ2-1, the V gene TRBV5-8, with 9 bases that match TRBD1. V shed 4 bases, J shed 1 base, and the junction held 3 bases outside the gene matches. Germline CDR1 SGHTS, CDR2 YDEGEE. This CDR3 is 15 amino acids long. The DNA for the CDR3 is TGTGCCAGCAGCCCCGGGACAGGGTCCTACAATGAGCAGTTCTTC. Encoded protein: CASSPGTGSYNEQFF.

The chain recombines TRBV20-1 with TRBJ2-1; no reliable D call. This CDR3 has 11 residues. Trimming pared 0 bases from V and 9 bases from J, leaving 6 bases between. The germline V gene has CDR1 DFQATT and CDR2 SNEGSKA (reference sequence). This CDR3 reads CSARETFEQFF. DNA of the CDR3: TGCAGTGCTAGAGAGACATTTGAGCAGTTCTTC.

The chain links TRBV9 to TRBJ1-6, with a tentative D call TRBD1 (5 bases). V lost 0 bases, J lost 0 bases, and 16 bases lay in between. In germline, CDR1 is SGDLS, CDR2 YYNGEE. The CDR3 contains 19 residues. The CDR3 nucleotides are TGTGCCAGCAGCGTAGCTGAAGGGACTGTCAACTCCTATAATTCACCCCTCCACTTT. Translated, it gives CASSVAEGTVNSYNSPLHF.

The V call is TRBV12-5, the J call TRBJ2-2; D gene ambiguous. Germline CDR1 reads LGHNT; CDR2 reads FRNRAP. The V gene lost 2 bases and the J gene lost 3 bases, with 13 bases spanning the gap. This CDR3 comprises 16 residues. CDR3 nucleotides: TGTGCTAGTGGTTTGCCAGGTCGGTCTCACACCGGGGAGCTGTTTTTT. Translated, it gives CASGLPGRSHTGELFF.

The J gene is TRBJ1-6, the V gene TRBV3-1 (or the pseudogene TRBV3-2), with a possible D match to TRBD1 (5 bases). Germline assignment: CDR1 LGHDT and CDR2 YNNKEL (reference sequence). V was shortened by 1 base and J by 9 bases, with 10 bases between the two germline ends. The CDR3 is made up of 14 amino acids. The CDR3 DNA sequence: TGTGCCAGCAGCCAAGTTCCTACAGGTTCACCCCTCCACTTT. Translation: CASSQVPTGSPLHF.

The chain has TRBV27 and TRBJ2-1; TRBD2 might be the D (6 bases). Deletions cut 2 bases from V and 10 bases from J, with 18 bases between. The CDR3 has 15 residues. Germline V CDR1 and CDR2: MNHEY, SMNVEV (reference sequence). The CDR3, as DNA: TGTGCCAGCAGTTTACCCGCCGCGGGAAGCAAGGAGCAGTTCTTC. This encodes CASSLPAAGSKEQFF.

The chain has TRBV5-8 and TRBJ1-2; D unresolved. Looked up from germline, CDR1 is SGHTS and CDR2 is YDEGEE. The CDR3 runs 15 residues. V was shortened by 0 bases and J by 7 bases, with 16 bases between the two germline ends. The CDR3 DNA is TGTGCCAGCAGCTTGGAGGTATGGAGGGCAGTTGGCTACACCTTC. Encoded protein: CASSLEVWRAVGYTF. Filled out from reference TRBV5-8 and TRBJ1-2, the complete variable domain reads EAGVTQSPTHLIKTRGQQATLRCSPISGHTSVYWYQQALGLGLQFLLWYDEGEERNRGNFPPRFSGRQFPNYSSELNVNALELEDSALYLCASSLEVWRAVGYTFGSGTRLTVV.

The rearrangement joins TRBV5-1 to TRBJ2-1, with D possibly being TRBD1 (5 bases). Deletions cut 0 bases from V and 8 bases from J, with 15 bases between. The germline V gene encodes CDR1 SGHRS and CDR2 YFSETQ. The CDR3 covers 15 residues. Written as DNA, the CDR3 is TGCGCCAGCAGCTTGGACAGGCCCCAGGTGGATGAGCAGTTCTTC. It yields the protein CASSLDRPQVDEQFF.

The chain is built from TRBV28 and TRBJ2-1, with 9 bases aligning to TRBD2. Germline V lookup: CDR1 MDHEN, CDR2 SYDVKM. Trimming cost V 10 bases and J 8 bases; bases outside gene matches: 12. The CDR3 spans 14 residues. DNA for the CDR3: TGTGCCACCCGCGGCGGTAGCGGGGGAGATGAGCAGTTCTTC. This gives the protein CATRGGSGGDEQFF.